This is a list of T cell receptor beta chains from one sample in a study of cytotoxic CD8 clonotypes in ibrutinib-treated CLL. The method was immunoSEQ multiplex PCR; TCRdb's version includes in-frame clones alone and lacks a portion of them. The sample lists about 85,000 clones, 79% occurring once. Sequencing was performed on PBMCs, taken after 12 months of ibrutinib treatment. These receptors were obtained from a human donor with chronic lymphocytic leukemia. Both conserved end residues are part of each CDR3. A D gene is named only where the DNA matches it firmly. Some rows have no size entry. The others give once, few or many, or a class for an expanded clone.

cdr3_length: 15; v_call: TRBV27; clone_size: -; j_call: TRBJ1-2; d_call: -; cdr3_aa: CASSLLSPSGSGYTF; cdr3_nt: TGTGCCAGCAGTTTATTATCGCCCTCGGGGTCCGGCTACACCTTC
cdr3_length: 17; v_call: TRBV6-1; clone_size: once; j_call: TRBJ1-5; d_call: -; cdr3_aa: CASSESRQPYSNQPQHF; cdr3_nt: TGTGCCAGCAGTGAGAGCCGACAGCCATATAGCAATCAGCCCCAGCATTTT
cdr3_length: 13; v_call: TRBV5-1; clone_size: -; j_call: TRBJ1-1; d_call: -; cdr3_aa: CASSPVGRSEAFF; cdr3_nt: TGCGCCAGCAGCCCCGTTGGGCGAAGCGAAGCTTTCTTT
cdr3_length: 16; v_call: TRBV7-2; clone_size: few; j_call: TRBJ2-7; d_call: -; cdr3_aa: CASSLGRSRAYVGQYF; cdr3_nt: TGTGCCAGCAGCTTAGGGAGGTCCAGAGCCTACGTCGGGCAGTACTTC
cdr3_length: 14; v_call: TRBV5-1; clone_size: -; j_call: TRBJ2-6; d_call: -; cdr3_aa: CATAPASGANVLTF; cdr3_nt: TGCGCCACCGCCCCAGCCTCTGGGGCCAACGTCCTGACTTTC
cdr3_length: 15; v_call: TRBV7-9; clone_size: -; j_call: TRBJ2-7; d_call: -; cdr3_aa: CASSLEGTPTYEQYF; cdr3_nt: TGTGCCAGCAGCTTAGAAGGGACACCGACCTACGAGCAGTACTTC
cdr3_length: 14; v_call: TRBV18; clone_size: -; j_call: TRBJ2-7; d_call: -; cdr3_aa: CASSPPADSYEQYF; cdr3_nt: TGTGCCAGCTCACCACCGGCGGACTCCTACGAGCAGTACTTC
cdr3_length: 14; v_call: TRBV19; clone_size: few; j_call: TRBJ1-4; d_call: -; cdr3_aa: CASSRGLVGEKLFF; cdr3_nt: TGTGCCAGTAGTAGGGGTTTGGTTGGTGAAAAACTGTTTTTT
cdr3_length: 14; v_call: TRBV5-1; clone_size: -; j_call: TRBJ2-2; d_call: -; cdr3_aa: CASSLAQVAGELFF; cdr3_nt: TGCGCCAGCAGCTTGGCCCAGGTGGCCGGGGAGCTGTTTTTT
cdr3_length: 13; v_call: TRBV19; clone_size: -; j_call: TRBJ2-7; d_call: -; cdr3_aa: CVPPGTAPHEQYF; cdr3_nt: TGTGTCCCACCGGGGACCGCACCCCACGAGCAGTACTTC
cdr3_length: 14; v_call: TRBV5-1; clone_size: -; j_call: TRBJ1-3; d_call: -; cdr3_aa: CASSSGPSGNTIYF; cdr3_nt: TGCGCCAGCAGCTCAGGTCCCTCTGGAAACACCATATATTTT
cdr3_length: 12; v_call: TRBV6-1; clone_size: -; j_call: TRBJ1-1; d_call: -; cdr3_aa: CASSEVGTEAFF; cdr3_nt: TGTGCCAGCAGTGAGGTTGGCACTGAAGCTTTCTTT
cdr3_length: 14; v_call: TRBV4-3; clone_size: -; j_call: TRBJ2-3; d_call: -; cdr3_aa: CASSHNTRHLTQYF; cdr3_nt: TGCGCCAGCAGCCATAATACGAGACACCTTACGCAGTATTTT
cdr3_length: 12; v_call: TRBV28; clone_size: -; j_call: TRBJ1-2; d_call: -; cdr3_aa: CASSLRPYGYTF; cdr3_nt: TGTGCCAGCAGTTTAAGGCCCTATGGCTACACCTTC
cdr3_length: 15; v_call: TRBV11-1; clone_size: once; j_call: TRBJ2-3; d_call: -; cdr3_aa: CASSWGGAGADTQYF; cdr3_nt: TGTGCCAGCAGCTGGGGCGGGGCCGGCGCAGATACGCAGTATTTT
cdr3_length: 15; v_call: TRBV7-9; clone_size: -; j_call: TRBJ2-7; d_call: -; cdr3_aa: CASSLGGGLTNEQYF; cdr3_nt: TGTGCCAGCAGCTTAGGAGGGGGACTAACTAACGAGCAGTACTTC
cdr3_length: 16; v_call: TRBV19; clone_size: few; j_call: TRBJ2-7; d_call: TRBD1; cdr3_aa: CASSMSGTGLSYEQYF; cdr3_nt: TGTGCCAGTAGTATGTCGGGGACAGGCCTCTCCTACGAGCAGTACTTC
cdr3_length: 12; v_call: TRBV5-1; clone_size: few; j_call: TRBJ2-1; d_call: -; cdr3_aa: CASSTTRAEQFF; cdr3_nt: TGCGCCAGCAGCACGACTAGGGCGGAGCAGTTCTTC
cdr3_length: 15; v_call: TRBV7-9; clone_size: -; j_call: TRBJ1-6; d_call: -; cdr3_aa: CASSLSQVPNSPLHF; cdr3_nt: TGTGCCAGCAGCTTATCTCAGGTTCCTAATTCACCCCTCCACTTT
cdr3_length: 16; v_call: TRBV28; clone_size: -; j_call: TRBJ1-1; d_call: -; cdr3_aa: CASSLADGRRNTEAFF; cdr3_nt: TGTGCCAGCAGCCTAGCGGACGGGAGGAGGAACACTGAAGCTTTCTTT
cdr3_length: 14; v_call: TRBV6-5; clone_size: once; j_call: TRBJ1-1; d_call: TRBD1; cdr3_aa: CASSSQGANTEAFF; cdr3_nt: TGTGCCAGCAGTTCCCAGGGGGCGAACACTGAAGCTTTCTTT
cdr3_length: 15; v_call: TRBV6-6; clone_size: -; j_call: TRBJ1-1; d_call: -; cdr3_aa: CASTVGGGLNTEAFF; cdr3_nt: TGTGCCAGCACCGTGGGCGGGGGTCTGAACACTGAAGCTTTCTTT
cdr3_length: 17; v_call: TRBV7-3; clone_size: -; j_call: TRBJ2-5; d_call: TRBD2; cdr3_aa: CASSSPSRGGGRETQYF; cdr3_nt: TGTGCCAGCAGCTCCCCTAGCAGGGGCGGCGGGAGGGAGACCCAGTACTTC
cdr3_length: 13; v_call: TRBV27; clone_size: once; j_call: TRBJ2-3; d_call: -; cdr3_aa: CASRVTGGNTQYF; cdr3_nt: TGTGCCAGCAGAGTGACAGGAGGGAATACGCAGTATTTT
cdr3_length: 18; v_call: TRBV28; clone_size: once; j_call: TRBJ2-5; d_call: TRBD2; cdr3_aa: CASSPRRASGRSQETQYF; cdr3_nt: TGTGCCAGCAGTCCCCGAAGGGCTAGCGGGAGGTCCCAAGAGACCCAGTACTTC
cdr3_length: 10; v_call: TRBV4-2; clone_size: -; j_call: TRBJ2-1; d_call: -; cdr3_aa: CASSPNEQFF; cdr3_nt: TGTGCCAGCAGCCCAAATGAGCAGTTCTTC
cdr3_length: 12; v_call: TRBV18; clone_size: -; j_call: TRBJ2-5; d_call: -; cdr3_aa: CASSPEEETQYF; cdr3_nt: TGTGCCAGCTCACCGGAGGAGGAGACCCAGTACTTC
cdr3_length: 16; v_call: TRBV28; clone_size: -; j_call: TRBJ2-4; d_call: -; cdr3_aa: CASSSGHLIAKNIQYF; cdr3_nt: TGTGCCAGCAGTTCGGGACACCTAATAGCCAAAAACATTCAGTACTTC
cdr3_length: 16; v_call: TRBV19; clone_size: -; j_call: TRBJ2-2; d_call: -; cdr3_aa: CASMGGAGSNTGELFF; cdr3_nt: TGTGCCAGTATGGGCGGGGCAGGGTCGAACACCGGGGAGCTGTTTTTT
cdr3_length: 18; v_call: TRBV21-1; clone_size: -; j_call: TRBJ2-3; d_call: -; cdr3_aa: CASSKVGTSGVISDTQYF; cdr3_nt: TGTGCCAGCAGCAAAGTGGGGACTAGCGGGGTTATTTCGGATACGCAGTATTTT
cdr3_length: 13; v_call: TRBV5-6; clone_size: -; j_call: TRBJ2-5; d_call: TRBD1; cdr3_aa: CASSPGQGQTQYF; cdr3_nt: TGTGCCAGCAGCCCCGGACAGGGGCAGACCCAGTACTTC
cdr3_length: 15; v_call: TRBV7-2; clone_size: -; j_call: TRBJ2-5; d_call: TRBD2; cdr3_aa: CASSQSGGAAETQYF; cdr3_nt: TGTGCCAGCAGCCAAAGCGGGGGGGCAGCAGAGACCCAGTACTTC
cdr3_length: 15; v_call: TRBV12-2; clone_size: -; j_call: TRBJ2-7; d_call: -; cdr3_aa: CASRLADRGPFEQYF; cdr3_nt: TGTGCAAGTCGCTTAGCGGACAGGGGGCCTTTCGAGCAGTACTTC
cdr3_length: 14; v_call: TRBV28; clone_size: -; j_call: TRBJ2-1; d_call: -; cdr3_aa: CASSLGEVYNEQFF; cdr3_nt: TGTGCCAGCAGCCTCGGGGAGGTCTACAATGAGCAGTTCTTC
cdr3_length: 12; v_call: TRBV9; clone_size: -; j_call: TRBJ2-7; d_call: -; cdr3_aa: CASSVGGYEQYF; cdr3_nt: TGTGCCAGCAGCGTAGGAGGGTACGAGCAGTACTTC
cdr3_length: 16; v_call: TRBV28; clone_size: few; j_call: TRBJ2-7; d_call: -; cdr3_aa: CASSFALPTLSYEQYF; cdr3_nt: TGTGCCAGCAGTTTTGCCCTCCCCACCCTTTCCTACGAGCAGTACTTC
cdr3_length: 15; v_call: TRBV19; clone_size: -; j_call: TRBJ2-1; d_call: -; cdr3_aa: CASRQSHPAYNEQFF; cdr3_nt: TGTGCCAGTAGACAGTCCCATCCCGCCTACAATGAGCAGTTCTTC
cdr3_length: 14; v_call: TRBV27; clone_size: -; j_call: TRBJ2-5; d_call: -; cdr3_aa: CASSTRLGQETQYF; cdr3_nt: TGTGCCAGCAGTACTCGTCTGGGACAAGAGACCCAGTACTTC
cdr3_length: 14; v_call: TRBV5-1; clone_size: -; j_call: TRBJ1-5; d_call: -; cdr3_aa: CASSLGGGSQPQHF; cdr3_nt: TGCGCCAGCAGCTTGGGGGGGGGCAGTCAGCCCCAGCATTTT
cdr3_length: 16; v_call: TRBV7-5; clone_size: -; j_call: TRBJ2-1; d_call: -; cdr3_aa: CARSPLAGTAYNEQFF; cdr3_nt: TGTGCCAGAAGCCCCCTAGCGGGGACCGCCTACAATGAGCAGTTCTTC